This TCR beta chain is drawn from a study of beta chain features in type 1 diabetes. The study reverse transcribed the entire isolated RNA, so it sequenced expressed TCRB transcripts. Some clones are missing from TCRdb's copy, which holds only in-frame ones; the method was immunoSEQ multiplex PCR. The sample consists of 140,000 to 150,000 clones, about 10% of them appearing once. Germline V lookup: CDR1 SEHNR, CDR2 FQNEAQ (reference sequence). With 2 bases clipped from V and 3 bases from J, the junction kept 4 bases outside the gene matches. The CDR3 covers 16 residues. The clonotype was recovered from a young man in good health. The sample consisted of naive CD4+ T cells from blood. The chain employs TRBV7-9 and TRBJ2-3; 11 nucleotides agree with TRBD2. The CDR3: CASSLYSSGGTDTQYF. Written as DNA, the CDR3 is TGTGCCAGCAGCTTATATTCTAGCGGGGGGACAGATACGCAGTATTTT.